One and the same sample provided the 9 T cell receptor beta chains below, sequenced in a study of blood T cell repertoires in COVID-19. Generated by immunoSEQ multiplex PCR, the TCRdb table keeps only in-frame clones and is missing some. The profile shows about 180,000 clones, approximately 88% of them singletons. The sequenced sample consisted of PBMCs or T cells enriched from blood (not recorded which). The receptors were gathered from a woman between 18 and 29 years old who had recovered from COVID-19.

The gene calls are TRBV5-1 and TRBJ2-3; the match to TRBD1 covers 10 bases. Germline CDR1 and CDR2: SGHRS and YFSETQ. J gave up 3 bases and V 4 bases, and 2 bases lay outside the gene matches. This CDR3 contains 14 residues. This chain's CDR3 is CASSPGQGTDTQYF. The CDR3 coding sequence is TGCGCCAGCAGCCCGGGACAGGGGACAGATACGCAGTATTTT.

The V and J genes are TRBV5-5 and TRBJ2-7, with 10 bases identical to TRBD2. The CDR3 extends over 15 amino acids. Germline V gives CDR1 SGHKS, CDR2 YYEKEE (reference sequence). J lost 3 bases, V lost 2 bases, and 5 bases had no gene match. The CDR3 sequence: CASSFLAGEFYEQYF. DNA for the CDR3: TGTGCCAGCAGCTTTCTAGCGGGGGAGTTCTACGAGCAGTACTTC.

This clone was seen only once. The chain carries TRBV5-6 and TRBJ2-1; D may be TRBD2 (5 bases). The CDR3 contains 13 residues. Trimming took 4 bases from V and 7 from J, leaving 12 bases between them. Germline lookup yields CDR1 SGHDT and CDR2 YYEEEE. This CDR3 reads CASSEEVANEQFF. Written as DNA, the CDR3 is TGTGCCAGCAGCGAGGAGGTTGCAAATGAGCAGTTCTTC. The entire variable domain, with the rest obtained from reference TRBV5-6 and TRBJ2-1, is as follows: DAGVTQSPTHLIKTRGQQVTLRCSPKSGHDTVSWYQQALGQGPQFIFQYYEEEERQRGNFPDRFSGHQFPNYSSELNVNALLLGDSALYLCASSEEVANEQFFGPGTRLTVL.

The chain links TRBV5-4 to TRBJ2-1; 8 bases are a match to TRBD2. The CDR3 is 14 residues long. Per the germline V gene, CDR1 is SGHNT and CDR2 is YYREEE (reference sequence). The V segment lost 0 bases and the J segment 7 bases; nucleotides outside the gene matches: 3. The CDR3 sequence: CASSLDGGVNEQFF. CDR3 coding DNA: TGTGCCAGCAGCTTGGACGGGGGGGTGAATGAGCAGTTCTTC.

The genes are TRBV6-6 and TRBJ2-3; 10 bases align to TRBD2. Germline V gene sequence: CDR1 MNHNY, CDR2 SVGAGI (reference sequence). The junction had 19 bases not matched to a gene; V was cut back by 6 bases and J by 4 bases. The CDR3 consists of 19 residues. CDR3 nucleotides: TGTGCCAGCAGCCGAGGACGGATAGCGGGAGGAGGGACGCCAGATACGCAGTATTTT. This encodes CASSRGRIAGGGTPDTQYF.

For the CDR3, the DNA is TGTGCCAGCAGCCAAGTCACAGGGGAGTACACTGAAGCTTTCTTT. Translation gives CASSQVTGEYTEAFF. The rearrangement links TRBV4-2 to TRBJ1-1; 7 bases are shared with TRBD1. This CDR3 spans 15 amino acids. Germline values: CDR1 LGHNA, CDR2 YNFKEQ. The V segment lost 1 base and the J segment 3 bases; nucleotides outside the gene matches: 5.

This chain links TRBV7-2 with TRBJ1-2; possible D gene TRBD1, 6 bases. This CDR3 region has 15 residues. Looked up from germline, CDR1 is SGHTA and CDR2 is FQGNSA. V was trimmed by 5 bases and J by 3 bases, leaving 16 bases between them. Written as DNA, the CDR3 is TGTGCCAGCAGCGAAAACAGGGTTCTGGACTATGGCTACACCTTC. Protein product: CASSENRVLDYGYTF.

V usage is TRBV6-5 and J usage is TRBJ2-7; 7 bases agree with TRBD1. Trimming removed 9 bases from V and 7 bases from J; junction bases left unmatched: 12. CDR3 length: 13 residues. Germline-derived CDR1 and CDR2 are MNHEY and SVGAGI. For the CDR3, the DNA is TGTGCCAGGCCTGCAGGGGGTCAGGAGGAGCAGTACTTC. The encoded protein is CARPAGGQEEQYF.

This chain connects TRBV27 to TRBJ1-5, with D possibly matching TRBD1 (5 bases). This CDR3 comprises 14 residues. Germline-derived CDR1 and CDR2 are MNHEY and SMNVEV (reference sequence). The V end lost 4 bases, the J end lost 12 bases, and 19 bases lay between the germline ends. The CDR3 loop reads CASSSQEGRSDQHF. The CDR3 DNA reads as TGTGCCAGCAGTTCTCAGGAGGGGCGATCGGACCAGCATTTT.